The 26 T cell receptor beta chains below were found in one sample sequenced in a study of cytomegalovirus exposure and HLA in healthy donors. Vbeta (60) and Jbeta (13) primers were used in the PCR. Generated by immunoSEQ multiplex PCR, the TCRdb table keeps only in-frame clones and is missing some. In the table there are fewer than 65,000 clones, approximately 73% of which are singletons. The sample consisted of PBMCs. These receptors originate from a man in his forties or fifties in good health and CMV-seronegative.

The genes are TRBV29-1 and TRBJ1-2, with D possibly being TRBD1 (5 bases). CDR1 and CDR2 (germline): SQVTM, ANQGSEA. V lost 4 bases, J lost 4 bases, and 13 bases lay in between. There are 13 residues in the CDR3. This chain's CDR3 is CSVVGGGGYGYTF. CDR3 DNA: TGCAGCGTTGTGGGGGGGGGAGGCTATGGCTACACCTTC.

CDR3 nucleotides: TGTGCCAGCACACAACTAGTTTCGGGGGAGCTGTTTTTT. It codes for CASTQLVSGELFF. The rearrangement joins TRBV6-5 to TRBJ2-2, with a tentative D call TRBD2 (5 bases). The V gene's germline CDR1 is MNHEY and CDR2 SVGAGI. Trimming pared 7 bases from V and 8 bases from J, leaving 14 bases between. This CDR3 has 13 residues.

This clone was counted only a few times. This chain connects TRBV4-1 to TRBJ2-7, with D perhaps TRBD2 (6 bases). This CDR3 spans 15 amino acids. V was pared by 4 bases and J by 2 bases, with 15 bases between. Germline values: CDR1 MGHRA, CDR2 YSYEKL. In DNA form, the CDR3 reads TGCGCCAGCAGCCCCCATGGGGCGGGGACCTACGAGCAGTACTTC. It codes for CASSPHGAGTYEQYF.

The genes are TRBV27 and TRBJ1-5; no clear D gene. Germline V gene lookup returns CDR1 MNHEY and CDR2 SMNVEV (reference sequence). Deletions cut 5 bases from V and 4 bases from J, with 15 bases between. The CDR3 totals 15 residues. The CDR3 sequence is CASSPLEGWNQPQHF. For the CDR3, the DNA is TGTGCCAGCAGTCCCCTCGAGGGTTGGAATCAGCCCCAGCATTTT.

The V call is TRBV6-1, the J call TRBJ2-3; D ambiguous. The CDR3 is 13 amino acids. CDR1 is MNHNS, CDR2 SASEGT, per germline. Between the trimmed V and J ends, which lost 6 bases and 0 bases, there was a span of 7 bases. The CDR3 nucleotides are TGTGCCAGCAGCAGGCCCAGCACAGATACGCAGTATTTT. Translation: CASSRPSTDTQYF.

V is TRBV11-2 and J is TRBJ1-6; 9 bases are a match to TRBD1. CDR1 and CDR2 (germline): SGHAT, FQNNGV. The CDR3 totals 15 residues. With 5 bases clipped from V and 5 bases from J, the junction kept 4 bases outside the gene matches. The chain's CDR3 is CASSSGTGNNSPLHF. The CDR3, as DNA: TGTGCCAGCAGCAGCGGGACAGGGAATAATTCACCCCTCCACTTT.

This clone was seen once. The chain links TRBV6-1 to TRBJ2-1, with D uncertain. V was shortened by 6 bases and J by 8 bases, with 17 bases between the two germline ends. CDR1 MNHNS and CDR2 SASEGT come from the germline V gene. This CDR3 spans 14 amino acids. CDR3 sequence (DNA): TGTGCCAGCAGGGTCCCAGGTGATCGTTATGAGCAGTTCTTC. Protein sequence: CASRVPGDRYEQFF.

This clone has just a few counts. The CDR3 sequence is CASTTGGRGKNIQYF. For the CDR3, the DNA is TGTGCCAGCACCACGGGGGGCCGGGGCAAAAACATTCAGTACTTC. This chain links TRBV6-6 with TRBJ2-4; possibly TRBD2 for D (7 bases). The V and J ends lost 7 bases and 3 bases respectively, with 16 bases between them. Germline CDR1 and CDR2: MNHNY and SVGAGI (reference sequence). CDR3 length: 15 amino acids.

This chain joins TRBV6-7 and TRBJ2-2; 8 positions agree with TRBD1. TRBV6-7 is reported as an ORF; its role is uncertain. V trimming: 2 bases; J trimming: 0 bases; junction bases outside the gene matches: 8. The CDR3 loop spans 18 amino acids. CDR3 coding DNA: TGTGCCAGCAGTTACCGATCTGGGACAGGAGCGAACACCGGGGAGCTGTTTTTT. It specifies CASSYRSGTGANTGELFF.

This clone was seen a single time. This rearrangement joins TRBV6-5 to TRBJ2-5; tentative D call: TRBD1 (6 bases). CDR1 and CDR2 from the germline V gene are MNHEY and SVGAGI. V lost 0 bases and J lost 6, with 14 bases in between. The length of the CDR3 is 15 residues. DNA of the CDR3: TGTGCCAGCAGTTACTCGAGGGGCAGGGGAAAGACCCAGTACTTC. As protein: CASSYSRGRGKTQYF.

The CDR3 reads CASGLVQTVLYEQYF. CDR3 nucleotide sequence: TGTGCTAGTGGTTTGGTACAAACAGTCCTTTACGAGCAGTACTTC. The chain has TRBV12-5 and TRBJ2-7, with no clear D. V lost 0 bases and J 4 bases, leaving 13 bases between the germline ends. This CDR3 has 15 amino acids. Germline V gene lookup returns CDR1 LGHNT and CDR2 FRNRAP. The entire variable domain, with the rest obtained from reference TRBV12-5 and TRBJ2-7, is as follows: DARVTQTPRHKVTEMGQEVTMRCQPILGHNTVFWYRQTMMQGLELLAYFRNRAPLDDSGMPKDRFSAEMPDATLATLKIQPSEPRDSAVYFCASGLVQTVLYEQYFGPGTRLTVT.

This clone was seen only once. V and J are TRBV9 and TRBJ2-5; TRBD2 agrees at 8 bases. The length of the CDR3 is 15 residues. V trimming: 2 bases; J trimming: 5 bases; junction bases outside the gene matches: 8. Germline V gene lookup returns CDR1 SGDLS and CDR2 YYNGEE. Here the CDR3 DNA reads TGTGCCAGCAGCGTCTCGGGGGGGCCGGTGGAGACCCAGTACTTC. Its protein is CASSVSGGPVETQYF. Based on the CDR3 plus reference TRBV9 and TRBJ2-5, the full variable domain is DSGVTQTPKHLITATGQRVTLRCSPRSGDLSVYWYQQSLDQGLQFLIQYYNGEERAKGNILERFSAQQFPDLHSELNLSSLELGDSALYFCASSVSGGPVETQYFGPGTRLLVL.

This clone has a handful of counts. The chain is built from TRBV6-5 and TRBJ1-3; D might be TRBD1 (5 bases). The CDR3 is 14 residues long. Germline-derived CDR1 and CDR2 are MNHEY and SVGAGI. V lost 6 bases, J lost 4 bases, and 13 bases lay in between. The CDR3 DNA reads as TGTGCCAGCAGCCCCTCAGGGTCCGGAAACACCATATATTTT. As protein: CASSPSGSGNTIYF.

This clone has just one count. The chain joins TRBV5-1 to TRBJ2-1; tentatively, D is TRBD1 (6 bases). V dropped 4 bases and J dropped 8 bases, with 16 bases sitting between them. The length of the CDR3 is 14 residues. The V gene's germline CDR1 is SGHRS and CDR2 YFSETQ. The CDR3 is CASSETGSGYEQFF. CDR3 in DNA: TGCGCCAGCAGCGAAACAGGGTCGGGCTATGAGCAGTTCTTC. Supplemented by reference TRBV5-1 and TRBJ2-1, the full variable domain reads KAGVTQTPRYLIKTRGQQVTLSCSPISGHRSVSWYQQTPGQGLQFLFEYFSETQRNKGNFPGRFSGRQFSNSRSEMNVSTLELGDSALYLCASSETGSGYEQFFGPGTRLTVL.

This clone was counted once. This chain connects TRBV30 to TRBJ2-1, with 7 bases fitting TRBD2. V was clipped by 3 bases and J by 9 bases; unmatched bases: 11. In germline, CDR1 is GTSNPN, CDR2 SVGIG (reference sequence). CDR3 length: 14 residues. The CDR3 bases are TGTGCCTGGAGGGGAGGGACTATGCTCGGTGAGCAGTTCTTC. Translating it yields CAWRGGTMLGEQFF.

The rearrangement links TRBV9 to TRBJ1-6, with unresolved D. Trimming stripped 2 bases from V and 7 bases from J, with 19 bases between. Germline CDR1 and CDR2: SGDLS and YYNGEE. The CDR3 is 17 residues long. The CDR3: CASSVLSEGLGNSPLHF. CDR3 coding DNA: TGTGCCAGCAGCGTCCTTTCGGAGGGCCTAGGGAATTCACCCCTCCACTTT.

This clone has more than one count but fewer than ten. The CDR3 DNA follows: TGTGCCAGCAGTCTCGAGGGTTCTCCAGATACGCAGTATTTT. This gives the protein CASSLEGSPDTQYF. This chain connects TRBV6-1 to TRBJ2-3; D possibly corresponds to TRBD2 (5 bases). Germline-derived CDR1 and CDR2 are MNHNS and SASEGT. The germline V and J ends were trimmed by 5 bases and 4 bases, with 13 bases remaining between them. CDR3 length: 14 amino acids.

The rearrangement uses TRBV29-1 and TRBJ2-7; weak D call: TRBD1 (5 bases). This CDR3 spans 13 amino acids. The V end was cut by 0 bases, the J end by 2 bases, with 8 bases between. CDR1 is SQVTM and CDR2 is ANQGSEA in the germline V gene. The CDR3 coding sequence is TGCAGCGTTGAAGAAGACAGACCCTACGAGCAGTACTTC. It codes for CSVEEDRPYEQYF.

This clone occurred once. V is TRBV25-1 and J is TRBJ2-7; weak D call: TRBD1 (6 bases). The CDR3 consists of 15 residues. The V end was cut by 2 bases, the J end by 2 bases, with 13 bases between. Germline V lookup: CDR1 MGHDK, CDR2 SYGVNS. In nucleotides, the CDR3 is TGTGCCAGCAGTGAAGAGGGGGTACCGCCCTACGAGCAGTACTTC. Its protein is CASSEEGVPPYEQYF.

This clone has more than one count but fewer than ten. The CDR3 region is CASTPRGQLYEQYF. CDR3 DNA sequence: TGTGCCAGCACCCCAAGGGGCCAGCTCTACGAGCAGTACTTC. The chain combines TRBV6-5 with TRBJ2-7, with a possible D match to TRBD1 (5 bases). The CDR3 totals 14 residues. Germline V CDR1 and CDR2: MNHEY, SVGAGI. V lost 7 bases to trimming and J lost 3 bases, with 16 bases between them.

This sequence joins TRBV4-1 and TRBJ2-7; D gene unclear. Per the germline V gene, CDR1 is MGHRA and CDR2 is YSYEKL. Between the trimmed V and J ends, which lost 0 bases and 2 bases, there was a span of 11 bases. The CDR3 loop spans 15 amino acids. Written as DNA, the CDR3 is TGCGCCAGCAGCCAAGAGTTATCACAGACCTACGAGCAGTACTTC. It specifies CASSQELSQTYEQYF.

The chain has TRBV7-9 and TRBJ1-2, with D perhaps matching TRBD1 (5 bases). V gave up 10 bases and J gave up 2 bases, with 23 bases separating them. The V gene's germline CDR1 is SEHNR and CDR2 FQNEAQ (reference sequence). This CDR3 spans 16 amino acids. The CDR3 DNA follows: TGTGCCATCACCCTGGGTTCGAGGAGGGGAAACTATGGCTACACCTTC. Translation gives CAITLGSRRGNYGYTF.

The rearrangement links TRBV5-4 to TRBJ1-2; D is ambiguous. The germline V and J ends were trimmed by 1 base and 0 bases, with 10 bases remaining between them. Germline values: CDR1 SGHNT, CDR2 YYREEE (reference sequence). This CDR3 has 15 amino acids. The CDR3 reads CASSLWALANYGYTF. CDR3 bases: TGTGCCAGCAGCTTGTGGGCCCTCGCTAACTATGGCTACACCTTC.

This CDR3 reads CASSGQGMETQYF. In DNA, the CDR3 is TGTGCCAGTAGTGGACAGGGGATGGAGACCCAGTACTTC. The V gene is TRBV19, the J gene TRBJ2-5; TRBD1 matches 9 bases. Unmatched junction bases numbered 3, after V lost 5 bases and J lost 5 bases. This CDR3 spans 13 amino acids. CDR1 is LNHDA and CDR2 is SQIVND in the germline V gene (reference sequence).

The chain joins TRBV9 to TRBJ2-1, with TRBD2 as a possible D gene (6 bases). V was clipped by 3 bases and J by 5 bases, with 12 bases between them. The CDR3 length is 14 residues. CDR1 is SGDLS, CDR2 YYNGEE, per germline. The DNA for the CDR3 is TGTGCCAGCAGCGCGCGGGGAGGAAACAATGAGCAGTTCTTC. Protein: CASSARGGNNEQFF. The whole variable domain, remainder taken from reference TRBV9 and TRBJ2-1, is DSGVTQTPKHLITATGQRVTLRCSPRSGDLSVYWYQQSLDQGLQFLIQYYNGEERAKGNILERFSAQQFPDLHSELNLSSLELGDSALYFCASSARGGNNEQFFGPGTRLTVL.

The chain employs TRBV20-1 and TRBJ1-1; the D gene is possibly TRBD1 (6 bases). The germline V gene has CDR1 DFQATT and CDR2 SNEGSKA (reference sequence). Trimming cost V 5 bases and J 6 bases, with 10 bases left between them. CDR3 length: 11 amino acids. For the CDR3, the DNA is TGCAGTGCTGACCGACAGGCTGAAGCTTTCTTT. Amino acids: CSADRQAEAFF.